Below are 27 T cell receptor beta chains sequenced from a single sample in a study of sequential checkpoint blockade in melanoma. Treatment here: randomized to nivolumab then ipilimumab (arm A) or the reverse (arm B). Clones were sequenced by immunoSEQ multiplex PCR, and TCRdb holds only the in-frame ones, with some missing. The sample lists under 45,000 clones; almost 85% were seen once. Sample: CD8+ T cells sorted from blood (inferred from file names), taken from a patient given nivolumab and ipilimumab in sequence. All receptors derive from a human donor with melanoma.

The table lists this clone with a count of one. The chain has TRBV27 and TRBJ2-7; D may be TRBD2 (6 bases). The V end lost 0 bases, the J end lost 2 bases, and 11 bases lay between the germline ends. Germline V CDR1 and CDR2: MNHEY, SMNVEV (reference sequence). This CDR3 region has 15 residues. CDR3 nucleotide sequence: TGTGCCAGCAGTTTATCGGCGGGGCTACCCTACGAGCAGTACTTC. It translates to CASSLSAGLPYEQYF.

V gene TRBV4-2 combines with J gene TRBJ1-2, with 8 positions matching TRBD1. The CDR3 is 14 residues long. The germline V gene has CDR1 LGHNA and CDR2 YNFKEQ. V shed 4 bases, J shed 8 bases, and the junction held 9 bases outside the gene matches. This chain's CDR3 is CASSPYQGAGGYTF. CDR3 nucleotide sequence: TGTGCCAGCAGCCCATACCAGGGGGCAGGGGGCTACACCTTC.

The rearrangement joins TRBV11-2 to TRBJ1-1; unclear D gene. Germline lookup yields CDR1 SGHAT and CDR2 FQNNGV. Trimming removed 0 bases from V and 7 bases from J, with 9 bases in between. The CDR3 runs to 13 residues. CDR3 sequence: CASSLELTNEAFF. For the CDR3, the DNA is TGTGCCAGCAGCTTAGAATTGACAAATGAAGCTTTCTTT.

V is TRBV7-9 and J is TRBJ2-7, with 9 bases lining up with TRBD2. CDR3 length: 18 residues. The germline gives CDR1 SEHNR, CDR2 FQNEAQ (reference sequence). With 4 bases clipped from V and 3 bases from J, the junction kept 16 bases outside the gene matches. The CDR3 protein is CASSSSIIGGRVHYEQYF. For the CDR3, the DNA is TGTGCCAGCAGCTCTTCGATTATTGGCGGGAGGGTTCACTACGAGCAGTACTTC.

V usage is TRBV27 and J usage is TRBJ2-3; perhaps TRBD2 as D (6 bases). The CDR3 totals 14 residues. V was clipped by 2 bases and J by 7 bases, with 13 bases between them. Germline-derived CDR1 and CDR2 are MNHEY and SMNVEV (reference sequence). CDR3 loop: CASSLGTSTNTQYF. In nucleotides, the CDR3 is TGTGCCAGCAGTTTAGGTACTAGCACCAATACGCAGTATTTT.

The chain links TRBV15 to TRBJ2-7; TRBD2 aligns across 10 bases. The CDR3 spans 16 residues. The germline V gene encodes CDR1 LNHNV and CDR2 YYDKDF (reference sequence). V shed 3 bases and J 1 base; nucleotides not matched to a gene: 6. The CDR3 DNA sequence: TGTGCCACCAGCAGTGTGGGGACTAGCGCGTCCTACGAGCAGTACTTC. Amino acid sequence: CATSSVGTSASYEQYF.

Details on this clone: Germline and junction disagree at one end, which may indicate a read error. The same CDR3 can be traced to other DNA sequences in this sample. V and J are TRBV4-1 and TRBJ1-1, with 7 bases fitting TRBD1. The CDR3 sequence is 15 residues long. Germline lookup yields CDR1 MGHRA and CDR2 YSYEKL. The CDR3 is CASSQGRQGNTEAFF. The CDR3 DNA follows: TGTGCCAGCAGCCAAGGGCGACAGGGCAACACTGAAGCTTTCTTT.

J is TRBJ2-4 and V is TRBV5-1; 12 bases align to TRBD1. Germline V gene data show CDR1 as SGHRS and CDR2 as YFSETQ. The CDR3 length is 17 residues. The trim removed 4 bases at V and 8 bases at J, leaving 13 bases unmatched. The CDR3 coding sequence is TGCGCCAGCAGCACTCTGGGGGGACAGGGGGCTCGGGACATTCAGTACTTC. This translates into CASSTLGGQGARDIQYF.

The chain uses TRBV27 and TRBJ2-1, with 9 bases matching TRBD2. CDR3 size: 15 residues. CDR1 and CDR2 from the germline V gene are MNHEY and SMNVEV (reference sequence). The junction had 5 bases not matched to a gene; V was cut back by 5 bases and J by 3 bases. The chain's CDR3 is CASSLIAGVYNEQFF. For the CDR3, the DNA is TGTGCCAGCAGTCTCATAGCGGGAGTCTACAATGAGCAGTTCTTC.

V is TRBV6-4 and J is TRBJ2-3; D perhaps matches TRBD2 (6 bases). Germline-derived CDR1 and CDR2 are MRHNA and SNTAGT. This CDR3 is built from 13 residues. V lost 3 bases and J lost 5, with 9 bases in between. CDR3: CASSEGDLDTQYF. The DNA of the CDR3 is TGTGCCAGCAGTGAAGGGGACTTAGATACGCAGTATTTT.

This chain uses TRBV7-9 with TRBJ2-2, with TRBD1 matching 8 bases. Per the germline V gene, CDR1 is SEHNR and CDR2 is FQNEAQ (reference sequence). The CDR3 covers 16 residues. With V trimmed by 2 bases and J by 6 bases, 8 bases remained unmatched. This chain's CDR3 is CASSLSTPQGAGELFF. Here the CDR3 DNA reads TGTGCCAGCAGCTTATCCACCCCACAGGGGGCCGGGGAGCTGTTTTTT.

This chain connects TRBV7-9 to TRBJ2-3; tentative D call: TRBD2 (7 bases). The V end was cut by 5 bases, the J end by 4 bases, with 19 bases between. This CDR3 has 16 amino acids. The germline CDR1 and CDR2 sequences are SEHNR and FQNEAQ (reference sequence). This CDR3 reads CASSPTIGGEADTQYF. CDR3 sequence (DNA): TGTGCCAGCAGCCCGACAATAGGGGGGGAGGCAGATACGCAGTATTTT.

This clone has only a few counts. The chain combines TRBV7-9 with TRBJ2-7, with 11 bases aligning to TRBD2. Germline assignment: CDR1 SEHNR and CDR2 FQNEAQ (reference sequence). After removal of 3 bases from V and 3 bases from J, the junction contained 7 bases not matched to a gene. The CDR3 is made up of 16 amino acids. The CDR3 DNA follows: TGTGCCAGCAGCTTCCCTAGCGGGGGGTCTAACTACGAGCAGTACTTC. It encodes CASSFPSGGSNYEQYF.

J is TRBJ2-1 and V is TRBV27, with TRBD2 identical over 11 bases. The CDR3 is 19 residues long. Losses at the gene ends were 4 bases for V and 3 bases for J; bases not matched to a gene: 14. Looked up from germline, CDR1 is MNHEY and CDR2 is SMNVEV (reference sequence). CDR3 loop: CASSSEITASGRFYNEQFF. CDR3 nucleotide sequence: TGTGCCAGCAGTTCCGAAATAACAGCTAGCGGGAGGTTCTACAATGAGCAGTTCTTC.

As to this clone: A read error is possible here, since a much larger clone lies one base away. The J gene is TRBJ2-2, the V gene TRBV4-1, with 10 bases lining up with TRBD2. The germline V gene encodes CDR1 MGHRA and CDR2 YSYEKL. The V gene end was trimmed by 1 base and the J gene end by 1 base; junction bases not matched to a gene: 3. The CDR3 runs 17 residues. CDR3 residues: CASSQALAGGNTGELFF. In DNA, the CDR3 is TGCGCCAGCAGCCAAGCCTTAGCGGGGGGGAACACCGGGGAGCTGTTTTTT.

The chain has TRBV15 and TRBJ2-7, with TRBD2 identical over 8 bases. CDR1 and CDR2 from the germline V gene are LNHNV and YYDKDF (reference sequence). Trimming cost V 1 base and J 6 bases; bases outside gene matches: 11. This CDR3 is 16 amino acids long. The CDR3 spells CATSRAPLAEMGEQYF. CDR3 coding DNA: TGTGCCACCAGCAGAGCGCCACTAGCGGAGATGGGCGAGCAGTACTTC.

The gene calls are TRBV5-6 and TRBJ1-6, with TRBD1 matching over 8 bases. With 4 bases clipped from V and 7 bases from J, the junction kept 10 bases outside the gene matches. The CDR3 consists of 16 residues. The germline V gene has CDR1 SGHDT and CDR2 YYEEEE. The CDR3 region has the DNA TGTGCCAGCAGCGCGCTCGGGACAGGCGTAAATTCACCCCTCCACTTT. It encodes CASSALGTGVNSPLHF.

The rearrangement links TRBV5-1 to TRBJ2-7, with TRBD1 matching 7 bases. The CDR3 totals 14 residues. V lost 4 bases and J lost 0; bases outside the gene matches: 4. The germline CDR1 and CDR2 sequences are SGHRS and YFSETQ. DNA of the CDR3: TGCGCCAGCAGCGGGACAGATGTCTCCTACGAGCAGTACTTC. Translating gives CASSGTDVSYEQYF. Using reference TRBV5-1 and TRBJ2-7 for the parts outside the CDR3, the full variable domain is KAGVTQTPRYLIKTRGQQVTLSCSPISGHRSVSWYQQTPGQGLQFLFEYFSETQRNKGNFPGRFSGRQFSNSRSEMNVSTLELGDSALYLCASSGTDVSYEQYFGPGTRLTVT.

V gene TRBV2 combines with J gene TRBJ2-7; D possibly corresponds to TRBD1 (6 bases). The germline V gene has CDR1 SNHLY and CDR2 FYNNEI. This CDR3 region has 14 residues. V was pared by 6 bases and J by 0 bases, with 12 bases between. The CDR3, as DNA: TGTGCCAGCAGAGCGAGACAGGACTCCTACGAGCAGTACTTC. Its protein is CASRARQDSYEQYF.

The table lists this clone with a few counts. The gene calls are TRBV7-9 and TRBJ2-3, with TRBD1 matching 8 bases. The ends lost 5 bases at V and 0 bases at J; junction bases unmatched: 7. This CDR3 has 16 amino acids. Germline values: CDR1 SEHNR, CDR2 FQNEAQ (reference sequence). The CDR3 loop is CASSELQGGSTDTQYF. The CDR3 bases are TGTGCCAGCAGCGAATTACAGGGGGGCAGCACAGATACGCAGTATTTT.

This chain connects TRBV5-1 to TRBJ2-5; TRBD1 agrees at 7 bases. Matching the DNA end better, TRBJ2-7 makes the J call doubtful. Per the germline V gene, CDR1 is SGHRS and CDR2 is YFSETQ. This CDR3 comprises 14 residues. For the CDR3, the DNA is TGCGCCAGCAGCTTTTGGGACAGCTCCTACGAGCAGTACTTC. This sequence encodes CASSFWDSSYEQYF.

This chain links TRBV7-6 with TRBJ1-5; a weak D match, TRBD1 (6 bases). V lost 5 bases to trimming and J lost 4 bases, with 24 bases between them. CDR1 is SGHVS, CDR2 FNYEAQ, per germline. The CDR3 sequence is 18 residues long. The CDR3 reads CASSAYESGGAGNQPQHF. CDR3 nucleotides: TGTGCCAGCAGCGCTTACGAATCGGGGGGGGCAGGGAATCAGCCCCAGCATTTT.

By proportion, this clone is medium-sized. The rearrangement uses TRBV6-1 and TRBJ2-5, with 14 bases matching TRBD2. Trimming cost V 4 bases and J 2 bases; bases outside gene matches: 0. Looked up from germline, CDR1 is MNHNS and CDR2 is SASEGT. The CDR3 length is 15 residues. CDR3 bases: TGTGCCAGCAGTGGACTAGCGGGGGGGCAAGAGACCCAGTACTTC. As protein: CASSGLAGGQETQYF.

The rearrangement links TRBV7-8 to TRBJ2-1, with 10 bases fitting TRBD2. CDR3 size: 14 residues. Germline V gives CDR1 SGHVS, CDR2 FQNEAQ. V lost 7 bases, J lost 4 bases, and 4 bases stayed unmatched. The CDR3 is CASTGTSEYNEQFF. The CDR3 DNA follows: TGTGCCAGCACCGGGACTAGCGAATACAATGAGCAGTTCTTC.

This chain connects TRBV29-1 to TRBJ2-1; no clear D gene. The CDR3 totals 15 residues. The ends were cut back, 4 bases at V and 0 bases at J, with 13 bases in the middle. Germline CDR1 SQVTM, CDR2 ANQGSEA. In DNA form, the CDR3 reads TGCAGCGTTGTGTATTATTCTAGCTCCTACAATGAGCAGTTCTTC. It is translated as CSVVYYSSSYNEQFF.

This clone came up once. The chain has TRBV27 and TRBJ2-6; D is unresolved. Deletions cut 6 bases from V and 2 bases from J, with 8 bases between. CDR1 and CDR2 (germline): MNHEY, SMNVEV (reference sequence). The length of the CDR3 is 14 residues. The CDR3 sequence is CASSLGPGANVLTF. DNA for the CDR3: TGTGCCAGCAGCTTGGGCCCTGGGGCCAACGTCCTGACTTTC.

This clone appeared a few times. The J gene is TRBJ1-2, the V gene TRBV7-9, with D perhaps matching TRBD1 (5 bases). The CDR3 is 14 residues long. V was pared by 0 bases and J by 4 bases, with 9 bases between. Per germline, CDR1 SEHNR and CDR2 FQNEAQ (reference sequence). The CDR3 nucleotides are TGTGCCAGCAGCTTAGCGGACGGGGGCTATGGCTACACCTTC. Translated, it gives CASSLADGGYGYTF.